The sequence of this TCR beta chain was determined in a study of cytomegalovirus exposure and HLA in healthy donors. Study information: The study's early data release held roughly 91 million unique TCRs from HLA-typed donors.

It was with 60 Vbeta and 13 Jbeta primers that the PCR ran. The table came from immunoSEQ multiplex PCR; TCRdb's copy has only in-frame clones and leaves some out. The repertoire holds around 180,000 clones, with about 72% as singletons. Study findings and constraints: The majority of CMV-associated TCR beta chains were reported as apparently HLA-restricted in a later analysis. Earlier analysis found most TCR beta V segments productive about 87% or about 30% of the time.

This CDR3 comprises 16 residues. CDR1 MNHEY and CDR2 SMNVEV come from the germline V gene (reference sequence). V lost 2 bases and J lost 2, with 16 bases in between. Points on this clone: Its antigen is still unknown.

The sample taken for sequencing was PBMCs. V is TRBV27 and J is TRBJ2-7, with D possibly matching TRBD2 (6 bases). This sequence was found in a girl aged 5-17 years in good health and CMV-seronegative. CDR3 sequence reads: CASSLRMAGPTYEQYF. CDR3 coding DNA: TGTGCCAGCAGTTTACGAATGGCGGGGCCCACCTACGAGCAGTACTTC.